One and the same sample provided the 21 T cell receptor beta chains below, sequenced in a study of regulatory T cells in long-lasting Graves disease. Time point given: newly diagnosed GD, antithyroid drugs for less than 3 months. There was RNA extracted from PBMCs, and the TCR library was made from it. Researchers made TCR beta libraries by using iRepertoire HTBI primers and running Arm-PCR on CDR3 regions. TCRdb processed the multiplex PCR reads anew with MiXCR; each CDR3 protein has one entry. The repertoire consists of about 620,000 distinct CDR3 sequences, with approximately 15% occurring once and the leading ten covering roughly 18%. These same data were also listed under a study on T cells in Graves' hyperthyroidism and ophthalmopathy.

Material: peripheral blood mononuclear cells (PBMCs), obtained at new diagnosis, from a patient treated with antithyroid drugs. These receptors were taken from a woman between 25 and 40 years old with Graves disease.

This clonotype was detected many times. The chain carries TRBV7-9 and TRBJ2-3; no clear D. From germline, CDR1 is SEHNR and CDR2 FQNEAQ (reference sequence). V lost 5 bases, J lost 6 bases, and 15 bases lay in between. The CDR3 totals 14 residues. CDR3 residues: CASSLSPADDTQYF. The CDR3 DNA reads TGTGCCAGCAGCCTTTCGCCCGCCGATGATACGCAGTATTTT.

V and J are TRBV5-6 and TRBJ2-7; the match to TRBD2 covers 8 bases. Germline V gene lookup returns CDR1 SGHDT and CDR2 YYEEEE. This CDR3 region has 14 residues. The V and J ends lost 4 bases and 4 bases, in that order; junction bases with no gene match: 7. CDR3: CASSQVGTSYEQYF. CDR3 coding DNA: TGTGCCAGCAGCCAAGTTGGGACTAGTTACGAGCAGTACTTC.

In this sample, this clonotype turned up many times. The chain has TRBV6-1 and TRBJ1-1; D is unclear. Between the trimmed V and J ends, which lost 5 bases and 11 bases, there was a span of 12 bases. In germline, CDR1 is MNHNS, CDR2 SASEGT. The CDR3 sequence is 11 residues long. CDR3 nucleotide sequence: TGTGCCAGCAGTCCCGGTTTGAAGGCTTTCTTT. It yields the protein CASSPGLKAFF.

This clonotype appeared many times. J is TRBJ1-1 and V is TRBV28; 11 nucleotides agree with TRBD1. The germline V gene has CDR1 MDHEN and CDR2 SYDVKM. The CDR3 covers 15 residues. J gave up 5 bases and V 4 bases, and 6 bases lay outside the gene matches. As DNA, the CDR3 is TGTGCCAGCAGTTCCGGGACAGGGGGTTATACTGAAGCTTTCTTT. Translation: CASSSGTGGYTEAFF.

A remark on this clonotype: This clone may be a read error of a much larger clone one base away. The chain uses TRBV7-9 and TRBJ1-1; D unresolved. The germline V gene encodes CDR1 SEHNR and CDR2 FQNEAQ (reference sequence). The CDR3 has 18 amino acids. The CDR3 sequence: CPSSLATNLGRPNTEAFF. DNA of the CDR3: TGTCCCAGCAGCTTAGCTACCAACCTAGGCAGGCCCAACACTGAAGCTTTCTTT. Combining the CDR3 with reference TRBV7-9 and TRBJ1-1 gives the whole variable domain DTGVSQNPRHKITKRGQNVTFRCDPISEHNRLYWYRQTLGQGPEFLTYFQNEAQLEKSRLLSDRFSAERPKGSFSTLEIQRTEQGDSAMYLCPSSLATNLGRPNTEAFFGQGTRLTVV.

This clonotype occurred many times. CDR3 residues: CASSIGPQAGYGYTF. The CDR3 region has the DNA TGTGCCAGCAGTATCGGGCCTCAAGCGGGTTATGGCTACACCTTC. J is TRBJ1-2 and V is TRBV28; D unresolved. CDR1 MDHEN and CDR2 SYDVKM come from the germline V gene. V dropped 5 bases and J dropped 5 bases, with 18 bases sitting between them. This CDR3 is 15 amino acids long.

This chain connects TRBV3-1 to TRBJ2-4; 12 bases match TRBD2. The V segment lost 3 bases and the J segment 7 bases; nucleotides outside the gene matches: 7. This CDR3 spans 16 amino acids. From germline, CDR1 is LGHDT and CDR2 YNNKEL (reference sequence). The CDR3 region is CASSQGRLAGGNIQYF. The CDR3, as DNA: TGTGCCAGCAGCCAGGGGCGCCTAGCGGGGGGGAACATTCAGTACTTC.

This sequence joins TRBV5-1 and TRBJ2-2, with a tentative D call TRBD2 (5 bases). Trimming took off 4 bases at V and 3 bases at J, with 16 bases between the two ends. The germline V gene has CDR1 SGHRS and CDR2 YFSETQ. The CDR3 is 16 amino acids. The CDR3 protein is CASSNTPVRDTGELFF. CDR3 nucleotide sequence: TGCGCCAGCAGCAACACACCAGTGCGGGACACCGGGGAGCTGTTTTTT.

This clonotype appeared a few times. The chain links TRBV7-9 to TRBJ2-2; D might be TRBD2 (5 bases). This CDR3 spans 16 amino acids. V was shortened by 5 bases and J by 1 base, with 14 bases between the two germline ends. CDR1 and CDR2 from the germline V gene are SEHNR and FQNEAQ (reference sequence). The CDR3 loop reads CASSQLVTGNTGELFF. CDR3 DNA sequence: TGTGCCAGCAGCCAACTAGTGACCGGGAACACCGGGGAGCTGTTTTTT.

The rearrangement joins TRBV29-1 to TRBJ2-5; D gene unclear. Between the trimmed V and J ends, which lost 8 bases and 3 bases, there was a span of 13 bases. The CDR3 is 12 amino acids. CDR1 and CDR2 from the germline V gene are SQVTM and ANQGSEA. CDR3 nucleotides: TGCAGCACACGGACCGCAGAAGAGACCCAGTACTTC. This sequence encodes CSTRTAEETQYF.

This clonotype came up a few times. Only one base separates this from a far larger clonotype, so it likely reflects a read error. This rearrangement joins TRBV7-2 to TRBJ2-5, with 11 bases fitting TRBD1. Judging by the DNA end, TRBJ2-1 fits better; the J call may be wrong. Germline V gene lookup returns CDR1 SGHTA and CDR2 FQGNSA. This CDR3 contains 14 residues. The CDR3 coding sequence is TGTGCCAGCGGGCGGGACAGGGGGAAGAATGAGCAGTTCTTC. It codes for CASGRDRGKNEQFF.

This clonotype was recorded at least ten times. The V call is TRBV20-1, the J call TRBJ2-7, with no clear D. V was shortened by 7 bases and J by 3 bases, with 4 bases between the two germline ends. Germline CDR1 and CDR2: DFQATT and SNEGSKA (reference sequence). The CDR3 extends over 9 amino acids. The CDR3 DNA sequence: TGCAGTGTCGGCTACGAGCAGTACTTC. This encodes CSVGYEQYF.

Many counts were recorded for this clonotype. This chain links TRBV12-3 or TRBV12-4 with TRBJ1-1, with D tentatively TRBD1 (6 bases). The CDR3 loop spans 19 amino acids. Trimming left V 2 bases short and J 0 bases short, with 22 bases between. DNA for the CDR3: TGTGCCAGCAGTTTACCCCCACCGGGGGCTACGCGGATGAACACTGAAGCTTTCTTT. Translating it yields CASSLPPPGATRMNTEAFF.

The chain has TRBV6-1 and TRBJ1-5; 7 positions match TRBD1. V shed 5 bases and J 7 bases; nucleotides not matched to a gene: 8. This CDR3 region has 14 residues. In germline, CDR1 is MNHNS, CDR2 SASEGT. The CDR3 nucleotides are TGTGCCAGCAGTCCCCAGGGGGGGCGGCAGCCCCAGCATTTT. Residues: CASSPQGGRQPQHF.

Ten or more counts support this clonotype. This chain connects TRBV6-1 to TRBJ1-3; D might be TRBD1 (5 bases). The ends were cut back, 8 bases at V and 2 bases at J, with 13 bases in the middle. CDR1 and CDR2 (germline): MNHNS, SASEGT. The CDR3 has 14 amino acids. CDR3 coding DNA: TGTGCCAGCGGAGCCTCAGGGACTGGAAACACCATATATTTT. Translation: CASGASGTGNTIYF.

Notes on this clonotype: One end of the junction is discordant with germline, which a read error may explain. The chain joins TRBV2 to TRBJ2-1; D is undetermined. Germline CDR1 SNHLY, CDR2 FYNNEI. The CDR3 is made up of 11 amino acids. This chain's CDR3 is CAIQAYNEQLF. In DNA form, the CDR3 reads TGTGCCATTCAAGCCTACAATGAGCAGCTCTTC.

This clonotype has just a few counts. Written as DNA, the CDR3 is TGTGCCATAGCTGCGGACTACGAGCAGTACTTC. Translation: CAIAADYEQYF. The J gene is TRBJ2-7, the V gene TRBV10-3; D is unresolved. Germline loops: CDR1 ENHRY, CDR2 SYGVKD. V was shortened by 9 bases and J by 3 bases, with 9 bases between the two germline ends. The CDR3 contains 11 residues.

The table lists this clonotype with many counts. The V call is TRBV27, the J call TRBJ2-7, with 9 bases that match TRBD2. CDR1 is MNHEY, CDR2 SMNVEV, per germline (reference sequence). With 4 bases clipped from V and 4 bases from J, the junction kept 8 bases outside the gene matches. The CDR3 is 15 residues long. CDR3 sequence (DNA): TGTGCCAGCAGTTCGCAAGCGGGAGGAGGTTACGAGCAGTACTTC. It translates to CASSSQAGGGYEQYF.

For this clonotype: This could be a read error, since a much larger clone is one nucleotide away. The CDR3 bases are TGTGCCAGCAGTAAGCAGGCTACCCTAGTGACCCAGTGCTTC. Its protein product is CASSKQATLVTQCF. This rearrangement joins TRBV12-3 or TRBV12-4 to TRBJ2-5; D unclear. The CDR3 extends over 14 amino acids.

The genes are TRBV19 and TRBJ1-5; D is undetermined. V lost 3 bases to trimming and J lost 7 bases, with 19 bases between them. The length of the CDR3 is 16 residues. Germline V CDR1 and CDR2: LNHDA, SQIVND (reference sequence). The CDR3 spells CASSMVSGARGQPQHF. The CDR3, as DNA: TGTGCCAGTAGTATGGTAAGTGGCGCCCGCGGGCAGCCCCAGCATTTT.

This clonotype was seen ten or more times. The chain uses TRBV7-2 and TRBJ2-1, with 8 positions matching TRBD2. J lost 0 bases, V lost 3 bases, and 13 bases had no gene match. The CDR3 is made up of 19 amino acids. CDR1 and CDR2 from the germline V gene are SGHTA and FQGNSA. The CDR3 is CASSFPRGKRESSYNEQFF. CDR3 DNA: TGTGCCAGCAGCTTCCCCCGCGGGAAGCGGGAGAGCTCCTACAATGAGCAGTTCTTC.